This T cell receptor beta chain was profiled in a study of blood T cell repertoires in COVID-19. Turning to the study itself: The United States, Italy and Spain provided the acute and convalescent COVID-19 samples. Nucleic acid was either cDNA or gDNA, and it came from T cells, B-cell-depleted T cells, or PBMCs.

J was trimmed by 8 bases and V by 5 bases; bases with no gene match: 14. CDR1 is MGHRA and CDR2 is YSYEKL in the germline V gene. CDR3 size: 16 residues. As originally analysed: Nucleated cell counts were estimated from reference gene primer amplification. Profiled with immunoSEQ multiplex PCR; TCRdb holds only in-frame clones, not every one. V and J calls and clone size are copied from that table; D and trimming were computed from the DNA. The sample lists about 35,000 clones, about 81% occurring once. The receptor comes from a man of 80 years or more with acute or convalescent COVID-19. The chain recombines TRBV4-1 with TRBJ1-4, with TRBD1 matching over 7 bases. The sample comprised peripheral blood. As DNA, the CDR3 is TGCGCCAGCAGCGAAACTTTTAACAGGGGCGGGGAAAAACTGTTTTTT. Its translation is CASSETFNRGGEKLFF.